Listed here are 21 T cell receptor beta chains from one sample, sequenced in a study of blood T cell repertoires in COVID-19. Repertoires were generated with immunoSEQ multiplex PCR, while TCRdb's copy carries only in-frame clones and drops some. The table records a few hundred thousand clones, 82% of them present only once. Sequencing was performed on peripheral blood. These receptors were obtained from a young woman with acute or convalescent COVID-19.

This clone was seen more than once but under ten times. The chain links TRBV28 to TRBJ1-2; D is perhaps TRBD1 (6 bases). The V gene lost 4 bases and the J gene lost 3 bases, with 15 bases spanning the gap. CDR1 and CDR2 (germline): MDHEN, SYDVKM. The length of the CDR3 is 15 residues. CDR3 sequence (DNA): TGTGCCAGCAGTTACGTCGGGGGGCAGGACTATGGCTACACCTTC. Translating it yields CASSYVGGQDYGYTF.

The chain employs TRBV5-1 and TRBJ1-6, with 9 bases identical to TRBD1. The CDR3 has 17 residues. Germline CDR1 reads SGHRS; CDR2 reads YFSETQ. After removal of 0 bases from V and 6 bases from J, the junction contained 7 bases not matched to a gene. CDR3 DNA: TGCGCCAGCAGCTTGGCCGGGACAGGGATGCCTAATTCACCCCTCCACTTT. It codes for CASSLAGTGMPNSPLHF.

CDR3 nucleotides: TGTGCCAGCAGTTACCGCCCAGGGGAGCCAGATACGCAGTATTTT. This sequence encodes CASSYRPGEPDTQYF. The chain has TRBV6-2 or TRBV6-3 and TRBJ2-3, with D possibly matching TRBD1 (6 bases). V was cut by 2 bases and J by 4 bases, with 13 bases left in between. The germline gives CDR1 MNHEY, CDR2 SVGEGT. This CDR3 has 15 amino acids.

V is TRBV12-5 and J is TRBJ2-7; 9 bases map to TRBD1. The CDR3 totals 15 residues. Germline CDR1 and CDR2: LGHNT and FRNRAP. In DNA, the CDR3 is TGTGCCTCCGGGACAGGGCATCCAGGGGGCTACGAGCAGTACTTC. Amino acids: CASGTGHPGGYEQYF.

The V gene is TRBV2, the J gene TRBJ2-7; 12 bases align to TRBD2. The CDR3 contains 16 residues. Germline V gives CDR1 SNHLY, CDR2 FYNNEI. The V segment lost 6 bases and the J segment 1 base; nucleotides outside the gene matches: 7. CDR3 amino acids: CASRPTSGRGSYEQYF. The DNA for the CDR3 is TGTGCCAGCAGGCCGACTAGCGGGAGAGGTTCCTACGAGCAGTACTTC.

The chain recombines TRBV7-2 with TRBJ1-4, with 8 bases matching TRBD1. The CDR3 totals 15 residues. CDR1 and CDR2 from the germline V gene are SGHTA and FQGNSA. V shed 5 bases, J shed 8 bases, and the junction held 10 bases outside the gene matches. This CDR3 is CASSGRQGAWEKLFF. CDR3 DNA sequence: TGTGCCAGCAGCGGTCGCCAGGGGGCATGGGAAAAACTGTTTTTT.

The V call is TRBV10-1, the J call TRBJ2-7, with D possibly TRBD2 on 5 matching bases. This CDR3 has 16 amino acids. V was clipped by 4 bases and J by 1 base, with 17 bases between them. Per germline, CDR1 WNHNN and CDR2 SYGVQD (reference sequence). CDR3 residues: CASSGRADPVSYEQYF. CDR3 coding DNA: TGCGCCAGCAGTGGCCGAGCGGATCCGGTATCCTACGAGCAGTACTTC.

The chain joins TRBV20-1 to TRBJ2-7; D is uncertain. CDR3 length equals 9 residues. The germline V gene has CDR1 DFQATT and CDR2 SNEGSKA (reference sequence). The V and J ends lost 3 bases and 6 bases respectively, with 3 bases between them. CDR3 coding DNA: TGCAGTGCTAGTCGCGAGCAGTACTTC. Amino acid sequence: CSASREQYF.

CDR3 bases: TGCGCCAGCAGCGACACGAACTCCTACAATGAGCAGTTCTTC. Amino acids: CASSDTNSYNEQFF. The rearrangement uses TRBV10-1 and TRBJ2-1, with D uncertain. Germline CDR1 is WNHNN and CDR2 is SYGVQD (reference sequence). This CDR3 is built from 14 residues. The ends were cut back, 6 bases at V and 0 bases at J, with 9 bases in the middle.

V gene TRBV10-1 combines with J gene TRBJ2-3; TRBD1 is a possible D gene (6 bases). The V end was cut by 8 bases, the J end by 6 bases, with 21 bases between. The length of the CDR3 is 15 residues. Germline V lookup: CDR1 WNHNN, CDR2 SYGVQD (reference sequence). The CDR3: CASSSYQGLGDTQYF. DNA for the CDR3: TGCGCCAGCTCATCCTACCAGGGGCTGGGGGATACGCAGTATTTT.

The rearrangement uses TRBV5-1 and TRBJ1-2, with 8 nucleotides matching TRBD1. This CDR3 is 18 amino acids long. Germline CDR1 is SGHRS and CDR2 is YFSETQ. Trimming removed 0 bases from V and 4 bases from J; junction bases left unmatched: 14. The CDR3 DNA sequence: TGCGCCAGCAGCTTGGCCCAACCCGGTGCAGGGGGCACCTATGGCTACACCTTC. Encoded protein: CASSLAQPGAGGTYGYTF.

This clone appeared a single time. The CDR3 region is CASRNSGTGTGELFF. The DNA of the CDR3 is TGTGCCAGCAGAAATAGCGGGACTGGCACCGGGGAGCTGTTTTTT. The rearrangement joins TRBV6-1 to TRBJ2-2; 8 nucleotides match TRBD2. CDR3 length: 15 amino acids. V was pared by 6 bases and J by 4 bases, with 7 bases of the junction left unmatched. Germline V gene data show CDR1 as MNHNS and CDR2 as SASEGT.

This rearrangement joins TRBV7-3 to TRBJ1-5; no clear D. The CDR3 is 13 residues long. CDR1 SGHTA and CDR2 FQGTGA come from the germline V gene. The V and J ends lost 5 bases and 1 base respectively, with 6 bases between them. CDR3 residues: CASSHRSNQPQHF. CDR3 bases: TGTGCCAGCAGCCACCGGAGCAATCAGCCCCAGCATTTT.

The V and J genes are TRBV15 and TRBJ2-7, with 7 bases matching TRBD2. The germline V gene encodes CDR1 LNHNV and CDR2 YYDKDF (reference sequence). V lost 0 bases, J lost 4 bases, and 12 bases stayed unmatched. The CDR3 sequence is 17 residues long. This chain's CDR3 is CATSREIGGSGIYEQYF. For the CDR3, the DNA is TGTGCCACCAGCAGAGAGATAGGCGGGAGTGGAATTTACGAGCAGTACTTC.

In this sample, this clone turned up many times. J is TRBJ2-1 and V is TRBV2; possibly TRBD1 for D (6 bases). The ends were cut back, 5 bases at V and 2 bases at J, with 7 bases in the middle. CDR1 is SNHLY and CDR2 is FYNNEI in the germline V gene. This CDR3 comprises 13 residues. CDR3 bases: TGTGCCAGCAGTTGGGACACCTACAATGAGCAGTTCTTC. Translation gives CASSWDTYNEQFF.

V gene TRBV30 combines with J gene TRBJ2-7, with TRBD1 matching over 9 bases. V shed 0 bases, J shed 2 bases, and the junction held 11 bases outside the gene matches. The CDR3 runs 17 residues. Germline-derived CDR1 and CDR2 are GTSNPN and SVGIG (reference sequence). The CDR3 loop is CAWSVTRTGTGTYEQYF. The CDR3 nucleotides are TGTGCCTGGAGTGTTACAAGGACCGGGACAGGGACCTACGAGCAGTACTTC.

The rearrangement joins TRBV18 to TRBJ1-2; TRBD1 aligns across 7 bases. This CDR3 contains 13 residues. The V gene's germline CDR1 is KGHSH and CDR2 LQKENI. Trimming at V came to 3 bases and at J to 2 bases, leaving 0 bases not matched to a gene. The CDR3 DNA reads TGTGCCAGCTCACCGGGACAGAACTATGGCTACACCTTC. Translation: CASSPGQNYGYTF.

This rearrangement joins TRBV3-1 (or the pseudogene TRBV3-2) to TRBJ1-1; 9 bases are shared with TRBD1. V shed 3 bases, J shed 4 bases, and the junction held 3 bases outside the gene matches. There are 14 residues in the CDR3. CDR1 is LGHDT, CDR2 YNNKEL, per germline (reference sequence). CDR3 nucleotide sequence: TGTGCCAGCAGCCAGGAGGACAGGGGCACTGAAGCTTTCTTT. Amino acids: CASSQEDRGTEAFF.

Ten or more counts support this clone. The chain has TRBV3-1 (or the pseudogene TRBV3-2) and TRBJ2-6, with 7 nucleotides matching TRBD1. The CDR3 covers 18 residues. Germline CDR1 is LGHDT and CDR2 is YNNKEL (reference sequence). Trimming took 5 bases from V and 0 from J; bases not matched to a gene: 10. Here the CDR3 reads CASSETGSFASGANVLTF. Written as DNA, the CDR3 is TGTGCCAGCAGCGAGACAGGGAGCTTTGCCTCTGGGGCCAACGTCCTGACTTTC.

This clone was seen just once. The V gene is TRBV27, the J gene TRBJ2-3; 7 bases match TRBD1. V gave up 4 bases and J gave up 1 base; unmatched junction bases: 5. CDR1 MNHEY and CDR2 SMNVEV come from the germline V gene (reference sequence). The CDR3 consists of 15 residues. CDR3 bases: TGTGCCAGCAGTTCTCAAGGGACAGGCACAGATACGCAGTATTTT. It is translated as CASSSQGTGTDTQYF.

This clone turned up a few times. Here the CDR3 DNA reads TGTGCCACCAGTGACCCAGGACAGGGCAATGAGCAGTTCTTC. Translation gives CATSDPGQGNEQFF. The V and J genes are TRBV24-1 and TRBJ2-1, with 8 bases matching TRBD1. V dropped 4 bases and J dropped 6; count of bases not matched to a gene: 4. This CDR3 spans 14 amino acids. Germline V lookup: CDR1 KGHDR, CDR2 SFDVKD.